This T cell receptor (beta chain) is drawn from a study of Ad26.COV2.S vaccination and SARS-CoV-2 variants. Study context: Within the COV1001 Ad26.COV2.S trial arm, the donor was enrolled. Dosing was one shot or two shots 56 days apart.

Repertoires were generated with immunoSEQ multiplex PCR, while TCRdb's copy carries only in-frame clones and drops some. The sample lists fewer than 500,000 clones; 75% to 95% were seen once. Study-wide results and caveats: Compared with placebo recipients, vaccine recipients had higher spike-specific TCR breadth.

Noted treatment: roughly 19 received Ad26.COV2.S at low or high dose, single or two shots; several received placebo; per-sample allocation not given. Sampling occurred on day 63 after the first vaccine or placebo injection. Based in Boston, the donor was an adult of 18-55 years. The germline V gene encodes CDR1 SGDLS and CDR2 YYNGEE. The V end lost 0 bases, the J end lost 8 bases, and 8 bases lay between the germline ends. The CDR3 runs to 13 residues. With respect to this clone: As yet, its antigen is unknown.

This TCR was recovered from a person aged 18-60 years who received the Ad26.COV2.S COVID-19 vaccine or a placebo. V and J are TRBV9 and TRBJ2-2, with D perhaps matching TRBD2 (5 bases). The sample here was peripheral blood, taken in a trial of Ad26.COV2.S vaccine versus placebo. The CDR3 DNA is TGTGCCAGCAGCGTAGTCCTAGCAGGGGAGCTGTTTTTT. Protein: CASSVVLAGELFF.